This T cell receptor (beta chain) was found in a study of blood T cells in healthy people across ages. The overall study: The template switching approach captured approximately one barcoded beta molecule for every two T cells. The study's findings and limits: Using unsorted PBMCs precluded a conclusive naive versus antigen-experienced comparison.

Next came a second PCR, run for about 7 to 12 cycles, which used a sample-barcoded 5' primer along with a J-beta primer mix. All cDNA molecules were each tagged by a template-switch adaptor with 12 random nucleotides. MiXCR, run by TCRdb on the 5' RACE reads, gives a single entry per CDR3 protein. This sample has 1 million to 1.2 million distinct CDR3 sequences, with roughly two fifths found just once. Note on this clonotype: Its cognate antigen is unknown.

Sample: blood. This sequence originates from a man between 18 and 29 years old in good health.

CDR3 sequence reads: CASSTRDNYEQYF. The CDR3, as DNA: TGTGCCAGCAGTACCCGGGACAACTACGAGCAGTACTTC. This chain joins TRBV6-2 or TRBV6-3 and TRBJ2-7; D possibly corresponds to TRBD1 (6 bases). The germline gives CDR1 MNHEY, CDR2 SVGEGT. There are 13 residues in the CDR3. The germline V and J ends were trimmed by 5 bases and 3 bases, with 11 bases remaining between them.